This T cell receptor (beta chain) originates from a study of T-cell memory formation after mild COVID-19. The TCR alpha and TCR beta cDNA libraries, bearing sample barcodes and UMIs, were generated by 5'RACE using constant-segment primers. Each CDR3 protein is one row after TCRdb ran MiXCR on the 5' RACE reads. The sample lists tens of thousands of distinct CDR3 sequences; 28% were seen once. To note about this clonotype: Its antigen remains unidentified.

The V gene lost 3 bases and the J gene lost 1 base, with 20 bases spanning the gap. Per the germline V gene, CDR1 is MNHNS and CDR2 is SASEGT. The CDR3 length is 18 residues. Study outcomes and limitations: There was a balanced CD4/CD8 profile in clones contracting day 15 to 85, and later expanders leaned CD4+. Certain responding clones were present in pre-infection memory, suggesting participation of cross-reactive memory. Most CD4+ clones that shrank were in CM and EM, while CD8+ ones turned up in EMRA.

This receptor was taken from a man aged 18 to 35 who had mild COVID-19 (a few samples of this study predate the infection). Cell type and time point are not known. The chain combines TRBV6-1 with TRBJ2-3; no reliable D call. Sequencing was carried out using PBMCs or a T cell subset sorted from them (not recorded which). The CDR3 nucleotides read TGTGCCAGCAGTGAGGCCGACTGGCGACACTCGGGCACAGATACGCAGTATTTT. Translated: CASSEADWRHSGTDTQYF.